Listed below are T cell receptor beta chains from one sample, sequenced in a study of T-cell reconstitution after alpha-beta-depleted transplantation in children. Each CDR3 protein is one row after TCRdb ran MiXCR on the PCR reads. The profile shows about 98,000 distinct CDR3 sequences, about 22% of them singletons. The sequencing used PBMCs, collected before TCRalphabeta/CD19-depleted stem cell transplant. Receptors were obtained from a boy under 10 years old with acute lymphoblastic leukemia, due to receive a stem cell transplant. Both conserved end residues are part of each CDR3. Fields, in order: V gene, clone size, J gene, CDR3 length, CDR3 protein. Only some rows state a clone size, as once, few, many or a class for expanded clones.

TRBV29-1	few	TRBJ2-1	12	CSVSTSYNEQFF
TRBV5-6	.	TRBJ2-7	17	CASSLLGTPQITYEQYF
TRBV6-1	many	TRBJ2-3	14	CASRASGSGESQYF
TRBV20-1	.	TRBJ2-5	12	CSASSSQETQYF
TRBV6-1	.	TRBJ2-1	15	CASSALAEGPYEQFF
TRBV28	few	TRBJ1-2	14	CASMGTQYYYGYTF
TRBV7-3	.	TRBJ2-3	18	CASSWEARTSLTTDTQYF
TRBV7-8	few	TRBJ2-3	14	CASRRSSFADTQYF
TRBV7-2	.	TRBJ2-7	15	CASSPTSRSAYEQYF
TRBV7-2	few	TRBJ1-6	12	CASTPGSSPLHF
TRBV5-1	few	TRBJ2-3	14	CASGLAGESDTQYF
TRBV5-1	few	TRBJ2-1	15	CASSPMGVVGNEQFF
TRBV2	.	TRBJ2-2	16	CASSATRQGPEGELFF
TRBV20-1	.	TRBJ2-7	14	CSAGGGSGSYEQYF
TRBV20-1	few	TRBJ2-7	9	CSATAEQYF
TRBV29-1	many	TRBJ2-3	12	CSVGQRTDTQYF
TRBV14	.	TRBJ1-1	13	CASSVAMNTEAFF
TRBV7-8	.	TRBJ2-5	17	CASSLFRSGGARETQYF
TRBV5-1	many	TRBJ2-2	13	CASRLAVTGELFF
TRBV27	few	TRBJ2-5	13	CASSPGNQETQYF
TRBV4-1	.	TRBJ1-1	13	CASSPRGQSEAFF
TRBV7-2	.	TRBJ2-1	16	CASSLVSRGSYNEQFF
TRBV28	few	TRBJ1-5	15	CASSRGSSNYQPQHF
TRBV20-1	few	TRBJ2-5	10	CSASGETQYF